A selection of T cell receptor beta chains follows, all from one sample in a study of CD8 T cells in ankylosing spondylitis. TCRdb ran MiXCR on the 5' RACE reads and lists one entry per CDR3 protein. This sample has 250,000 to 400,000 distinct CDR3 sequences, with more than 9% found just once. Sequenced input: blood, either unsorted or a sorted T cell fraction (not recorded which). All receptors derive from a female donor with ankylosing spondylitis or in good health (not recorded which). CDR3s leave out the opening cysteine and the closing phenylalanine or tryptophan.

V	J	CDR3
TRBV6-1	TRBJ2-7	ASSETGAIGEQY
TRBV5-6	TRBJ1-1	ASSLTAPGSTEAF
TRBV19	TRBJ1-5	ASTPGVGSNQPQH
TRBV20-1	TRBJ2-7	SARGRGLAEYYEQY
TRBV11-2	TRBJ2-3	ASSLEAGDNTDTQY
TRBV6-1	TRBJ1-4	ASSVRTGSQEKLF
TRBV3-1	TRBJ1-6	ATRGSGVADSPLH
TRBV20-1	TRBJ1-5	SAVVGGPQH
TRBV12-3/TRBV12-4	TRBJ2-7	ASSFTPGSYEQY
TRBV5-1	TRBJ2-2	ASSPVVAVNTGELF
TRBV6-5	TRBJ2-7	ASSYSSLLAGEQY
TRBV7-2	TRBJ2-5	ASSYRLQETQY
TRBV5-1	TRBJ2-3	ASSLDRADTDTQY
TRBV20-1	TRBJ2-3	SAGGGGRRADTQY
TRBV7-9	TRBJ2-7	ASSPAGFGEQY
TRBV29-1	TRBJ2-7	SVEDLGSYEQY
TRBV20-1	TRBJ2-1	SARGGGQSSYNEQF
TRBV20-1	TRBJ2-3	SARTGTKGTDTQY
TRBV29-1	TRBJ1-5	SLPERTGANQPPH
TRBV18	TRBJ2-1	ASSREQNNEQF
TRBV7-9	TRBJ2-5	ASSAGTGPYRTQY
TRBV4-1	TRBJ2-7	ASSLSDLRADSYEQY
TRBV9	TRBJ2-7	ASSFHEGMAEQY
TRBV20-1	TRBJ2-7	SAALRSYEQY
TRBV15	TRBJ1-5	ATSTGTGGFQPQH
TRBV28	TRBJ1-1	ASSLRDARRLNTEAF
TRBV12-3/TRBV12-4	TRBJ1-4	ASSFNRVEKLF
TRBV20-1	TRBJ1-5	SGRGTDSNQPQH
TRBV20-1	TRBJ2-7	SARDRGTSGAGY
TRBV18	TRBJ2-1	ASSPPLFSGNSYNEQF
TRBV5-5	TRBJ1-1	ASSFAPPGNTEAF
TRBV24-1	TRBJ2-1	ATSDAPPSSYNEQF
TRBV7-8	TRBJ2-1	ASSRPRTGPRYEQF
TRBV24-1	TRBJ2-1	ATAGRHEQF
TRBV28	TRBJ2-5	ASSLRALETQY
TRBV7-2	TRBJ2-1	ASSLVQLAGETF
TRBV5-1	TRBJ2-5	ASTLDRELGTQY
TRBV19	TRBJ2-1	ASRFGSRSYNEQF
TRBV6-1	TRBJ2-3	ASSRRLAGTRTQY
TRBV12-3/TRBV12-4	TRBJ1-3	ASRVLSSGNTIY
TRBV6-5	TRBJ1-3	ASSYLGAGNTIY
TRBV9	TRBJ2-3	ASSSSGVTDTQY
TRBV6-5	TRBJ2-3	ASSWTGGDTQY
TRBV5-1	TRBJ1-1	ASGPDSVVMNTEAF
TRBV27	TRBJ2-7	ASSLKGRALGEQY
TRBV20-1	TRBJ1-5	SAKGQRTGMDQPQH
TRBV5-5	TRBJ1-1	ASSRYGLKNTEAF
TRBV18	TRBJ1-3	ASSPDGQTLFSGNTIY
TRBV24-1	TRBJ1-5	ATSTRGLNQPQH
TRBV5-1	TRBJ2-5	ASSLADRETQY
TRBV12-3/TRBV12-4	TRBJ1-5	ASSDSYSNQPQH
TRBV20-1	TRBJ2-5	SVRDGTIQETQY
TRBV5-1	TRBJ2-7	ASSRTLPDEQY
TRBV18	TRBJ1-3	ASSKGDSGNTIY
TRBV5-1	TRBJ2-7	ASSLRGVSYEQY
TRBV10-3	TRBJ1-5	ATQGASSNQPQH
TRBV12-3/TRBV12-4	TRBJ2-1	ASSLAGSPYNEQF
TRBV5-1	TRBJ2-7	ASSSGQGLSEQY
TRBV19	TRBJ2-7	ASSPVDRTGEQY